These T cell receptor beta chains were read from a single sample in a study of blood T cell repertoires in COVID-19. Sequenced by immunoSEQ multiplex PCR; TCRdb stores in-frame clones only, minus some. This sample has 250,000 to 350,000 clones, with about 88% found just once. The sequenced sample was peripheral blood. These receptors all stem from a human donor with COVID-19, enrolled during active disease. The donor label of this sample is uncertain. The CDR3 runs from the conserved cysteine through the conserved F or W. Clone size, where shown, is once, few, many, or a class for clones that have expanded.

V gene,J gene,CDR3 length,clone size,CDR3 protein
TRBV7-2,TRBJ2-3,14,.,CASSIGQGADTQYF
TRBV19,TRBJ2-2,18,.,CASSLAGRARVSTGELFF
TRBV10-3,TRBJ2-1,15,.,CAISGASGSSDEQFF
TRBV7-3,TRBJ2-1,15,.,CASSLMWGQGNEQFF
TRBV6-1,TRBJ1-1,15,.,CASSHPQGLNTEAFF
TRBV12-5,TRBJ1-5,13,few,CASDEQEGQPQHF
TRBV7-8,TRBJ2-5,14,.,CASSRGTIRETQYF
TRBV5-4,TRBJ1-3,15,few,CASSLDPGGGNTIYF
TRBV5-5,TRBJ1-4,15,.,CASSPTTGNREKLFF
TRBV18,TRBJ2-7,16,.,CASSPPRDSLPYEQYF
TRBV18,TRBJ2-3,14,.,CASSPSQGTDTQYF
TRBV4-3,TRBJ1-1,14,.,CASSMKDRAYEAFF
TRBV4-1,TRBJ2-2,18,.,CASSLLRQGGLNTGELFF
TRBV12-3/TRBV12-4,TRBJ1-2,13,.,CASRAGPSGGYTF
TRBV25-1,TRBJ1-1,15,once,CASSEPGTPNTEAFF
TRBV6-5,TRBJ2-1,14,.,CASSPTGAYNEQFF
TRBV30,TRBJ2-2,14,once,CAWVPGPNTGELFF
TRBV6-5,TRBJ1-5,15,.,CASSLADRGGQPQHF
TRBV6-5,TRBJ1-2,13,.,CASSYRRNSGYTF
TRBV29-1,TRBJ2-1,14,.,CSVGTSGTYNEQFF
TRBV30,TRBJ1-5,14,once,CAWSVGPIDQPQHF
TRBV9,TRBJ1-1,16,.,CASSVRREFANTEAFF
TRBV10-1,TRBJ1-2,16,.,CASSERRQGWDYGYTF
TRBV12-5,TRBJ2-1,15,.,CASGLVLGGDNEQFF
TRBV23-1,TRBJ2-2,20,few,CASPFRPGTGIRVNTGELFF
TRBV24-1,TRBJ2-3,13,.,CATSAGGPDTQYF
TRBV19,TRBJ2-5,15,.,CASSIASGIQETQYF
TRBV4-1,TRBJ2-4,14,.,CASSRRGLGDIQYF
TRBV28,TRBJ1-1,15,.,CASSLQWGWNTEAFF
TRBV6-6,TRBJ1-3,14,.,CASTRDSSGNTIYF
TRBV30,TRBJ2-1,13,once,CAWRVAGVKEQFF
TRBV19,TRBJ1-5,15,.,CASSTLDRGYQPQHF
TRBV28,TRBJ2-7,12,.,CASADRVHEQYF
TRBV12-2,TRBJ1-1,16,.,CASRLAHDRRSTEAFF
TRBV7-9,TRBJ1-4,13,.,CASSRVSNEKLFF
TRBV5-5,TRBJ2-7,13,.,CASSLVEGYEQYF
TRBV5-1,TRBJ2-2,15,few,CASSFGTGITGELFF
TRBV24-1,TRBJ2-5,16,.,CATSDLLAGGQETQYF
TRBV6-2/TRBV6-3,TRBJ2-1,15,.,CASSYLAGGRNEQFF
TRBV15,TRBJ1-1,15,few,CATQQRIGSGTEAFF
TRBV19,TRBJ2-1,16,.,CASSPTGLARNNEQFF
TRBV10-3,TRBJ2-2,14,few,CAIRPQGDTGELFF
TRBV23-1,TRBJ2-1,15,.,CAFVCGVKIYNEQFF
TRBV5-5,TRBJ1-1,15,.,CASSPRTGGAAEAFF
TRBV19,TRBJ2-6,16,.,CASSLARRSGANVLTF
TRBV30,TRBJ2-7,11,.,CAWSVRNEQYF
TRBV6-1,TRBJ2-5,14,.,CASSEGAGIETQYF
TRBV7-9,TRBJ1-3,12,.,CASSLNQNTIYF
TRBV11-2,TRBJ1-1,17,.,CASSLGNYRTLNTEAFF
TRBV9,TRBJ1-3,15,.,CASSLDIVSGNTIYF
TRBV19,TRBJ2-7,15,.,CASSVQGQGAHEQYF
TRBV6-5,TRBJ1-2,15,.,CASSPRGGLFSGYTF
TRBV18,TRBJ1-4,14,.,CASSPHRDNEKLFF
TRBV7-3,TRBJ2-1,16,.,CASSSGTSGGYNEQFF
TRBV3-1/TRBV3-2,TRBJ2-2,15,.,CASSHAGTSGSELFF
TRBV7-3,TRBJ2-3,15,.,CASSFVPGSTDTQYF
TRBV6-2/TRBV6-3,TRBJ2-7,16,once,CASSYSSLAGGYEQYF
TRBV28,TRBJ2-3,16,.,CASSRYRGQGTDTQYF
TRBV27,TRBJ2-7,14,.,CASKPAGDPHEQYF